This T cell receptor beta chain was identified in a study of breast tumors, draining lymph nodes, adjacent tissues. Breast cancer patients provided tissue from their axillary draining lymph nodes. About this clonotype itself: With a much larger clone just one base away, this may be a read error.

TCRdb reanalysed the multiplex PCR reads using MiXCR and keeps one entry per CDR3 protein. Among roughly 220,000 distinct CDR3 sequences listed, around 34% were seen once. Per the germline V gene, CDR1 is SGDLS and CDR2 is YYNGEE. The V and J ends lost 7 bases and 2 bases respectively, with 19 bases between them. The CDR3 spans 17 residues. This sequence was found in a female donor with breast cancer. Some clones in this sample may be carry-over from other donors' samples. The sample taken for sequencing was axillary lymph node tissue. The chain uses TRBV9 and TRBJ2-6; D unclear. In DNA, the CDR3 is TGTGCCAGCTCACCCCTTGTTACTGGAGCTGGGGCCAACGTCCTGACTTTC. Its protein is CASSPLVTGAGANVLTF.